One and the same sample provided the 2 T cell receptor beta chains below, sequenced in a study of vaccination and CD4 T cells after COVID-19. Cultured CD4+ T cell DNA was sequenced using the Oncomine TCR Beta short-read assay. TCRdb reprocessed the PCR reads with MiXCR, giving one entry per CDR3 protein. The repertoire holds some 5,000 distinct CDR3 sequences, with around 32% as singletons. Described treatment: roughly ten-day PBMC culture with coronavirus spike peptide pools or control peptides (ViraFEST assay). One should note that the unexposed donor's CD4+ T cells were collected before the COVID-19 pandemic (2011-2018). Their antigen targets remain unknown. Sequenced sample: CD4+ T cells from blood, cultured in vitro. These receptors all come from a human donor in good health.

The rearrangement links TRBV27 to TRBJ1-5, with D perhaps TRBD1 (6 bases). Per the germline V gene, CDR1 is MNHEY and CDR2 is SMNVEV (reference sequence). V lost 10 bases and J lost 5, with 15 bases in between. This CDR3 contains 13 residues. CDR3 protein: CANHRVCDQPQHF. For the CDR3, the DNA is TGTGCCAACCACAGGGTTTGCGATCAGCCCCAGCATTTT.

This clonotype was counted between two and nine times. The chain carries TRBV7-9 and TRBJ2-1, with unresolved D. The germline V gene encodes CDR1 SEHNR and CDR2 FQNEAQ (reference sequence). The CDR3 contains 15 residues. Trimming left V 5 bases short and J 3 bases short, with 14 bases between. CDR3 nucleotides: TGTGCCAGCAGCCTGGACCAGTCTAACTACAATGAGCAGTTCTTC. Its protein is CASSLDQSNYNEQFF.